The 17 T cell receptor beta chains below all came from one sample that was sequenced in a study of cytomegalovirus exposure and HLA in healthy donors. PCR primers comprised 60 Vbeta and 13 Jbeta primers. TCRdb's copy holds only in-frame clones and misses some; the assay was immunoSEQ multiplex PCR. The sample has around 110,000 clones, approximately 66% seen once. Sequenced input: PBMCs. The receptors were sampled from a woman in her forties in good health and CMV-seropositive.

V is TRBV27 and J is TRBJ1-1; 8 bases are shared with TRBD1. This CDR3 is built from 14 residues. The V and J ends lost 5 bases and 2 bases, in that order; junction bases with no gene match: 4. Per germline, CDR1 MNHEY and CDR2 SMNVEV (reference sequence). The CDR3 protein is CASSPGQVNTEAFF. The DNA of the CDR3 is TGTGCCAGCAGTCCGGGACAGGTTAACACTGAAGCTTTCTTT.

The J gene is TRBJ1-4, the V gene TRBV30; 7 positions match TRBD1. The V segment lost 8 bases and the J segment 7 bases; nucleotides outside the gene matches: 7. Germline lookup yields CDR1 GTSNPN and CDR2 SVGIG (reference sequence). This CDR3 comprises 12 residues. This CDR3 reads CAGSTGVEKLFF. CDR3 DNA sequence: TGTGCCGGCTCAACAGGGGTTGAAAAACTGTTTTTT.

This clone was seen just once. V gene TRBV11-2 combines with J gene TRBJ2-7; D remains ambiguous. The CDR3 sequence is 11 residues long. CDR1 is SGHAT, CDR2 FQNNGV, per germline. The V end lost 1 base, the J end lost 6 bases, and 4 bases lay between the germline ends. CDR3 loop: CASSLAGEQYF. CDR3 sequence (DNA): TGTGCCAGCAGCTTAGCCGGCGAGCAGTACTTC.

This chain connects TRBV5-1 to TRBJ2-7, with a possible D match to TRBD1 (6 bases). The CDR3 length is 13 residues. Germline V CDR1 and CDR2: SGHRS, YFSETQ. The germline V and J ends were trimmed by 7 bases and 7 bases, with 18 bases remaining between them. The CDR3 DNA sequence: TGCGCCAGCGCCCAGGGGACCCAGTGGGAGCAGTACTTC. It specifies CASAQGTQWEQYF.

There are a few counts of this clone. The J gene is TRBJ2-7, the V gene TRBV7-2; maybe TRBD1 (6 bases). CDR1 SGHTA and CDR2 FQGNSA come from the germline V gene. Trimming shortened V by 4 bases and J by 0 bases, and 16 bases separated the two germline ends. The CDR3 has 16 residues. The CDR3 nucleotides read TGTGCCAGCAGCTCTTACGACAGGATCTACTCCTACGAGCAGTACTTC. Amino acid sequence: CASSSYDRIYSYEQYF. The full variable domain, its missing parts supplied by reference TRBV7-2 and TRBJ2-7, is GAGVSQSPSNKVTEKGKDVELRCDPISGHTALYWYRQSLGQGLEFLIYFQGNSAPDKSGLPSDRFSAERTGGSVSTLTIQRTQQEDSAVYLCASSSYDRIYSYEQYFGPGTRLTVT.

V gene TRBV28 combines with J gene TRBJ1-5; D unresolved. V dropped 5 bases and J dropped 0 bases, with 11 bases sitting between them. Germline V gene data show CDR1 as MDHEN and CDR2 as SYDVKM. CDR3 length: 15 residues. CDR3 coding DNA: TGTGCCAGCAGTCCCCCCTTTAATAGCAATCAGCCCCAGCATTTT. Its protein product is CASSPPFNSNQPQHF.

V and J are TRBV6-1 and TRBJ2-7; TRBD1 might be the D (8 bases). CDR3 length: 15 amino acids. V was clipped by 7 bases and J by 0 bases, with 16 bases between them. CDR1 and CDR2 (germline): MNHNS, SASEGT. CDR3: CASTDRGGGSYEQYF. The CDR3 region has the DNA TGTGCCAGCACCGACAGGGGCGGGGGCTCCTACGAGCAGTACTTC.

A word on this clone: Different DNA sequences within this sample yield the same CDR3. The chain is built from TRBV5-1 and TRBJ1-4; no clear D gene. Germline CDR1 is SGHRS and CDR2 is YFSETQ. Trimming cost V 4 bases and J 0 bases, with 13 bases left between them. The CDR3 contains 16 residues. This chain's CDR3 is CASSKHSAATNEKLFF. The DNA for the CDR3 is TGCGCCAGCAGCAAGCACAGTGCTGCAACTAATGAAAAACTGTTTTTT.

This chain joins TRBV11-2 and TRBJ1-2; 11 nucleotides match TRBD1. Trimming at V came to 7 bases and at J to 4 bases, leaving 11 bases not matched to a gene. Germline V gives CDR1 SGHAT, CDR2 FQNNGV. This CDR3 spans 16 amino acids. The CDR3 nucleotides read TGTGCCAGCACCCCCTCCACCGGGACAGGGGGCTATGGCTACACCTTC. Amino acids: CASTPSTGTGGYGYTF. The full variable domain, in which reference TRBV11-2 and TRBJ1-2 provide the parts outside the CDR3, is EAGVAQSPRYKIIEKRQSVAFWCNPISGHATLYWYQQILGQGPKLLIQFQNNGVVDDSQLPKDRFSAERLKGVDSTLKIQPAKLEDSAVYLCASTPSTGTGGYGYTFGSGTRLTVV.

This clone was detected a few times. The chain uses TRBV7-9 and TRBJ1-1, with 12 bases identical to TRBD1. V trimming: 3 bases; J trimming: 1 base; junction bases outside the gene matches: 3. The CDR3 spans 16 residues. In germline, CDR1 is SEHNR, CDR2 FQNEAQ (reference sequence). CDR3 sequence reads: CASSLGQGAANTEAFF. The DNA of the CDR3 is TGTGCCAGCAGCTTGGGACAGGGGGCAGCGAACACTGAAGCTTTCTTT.

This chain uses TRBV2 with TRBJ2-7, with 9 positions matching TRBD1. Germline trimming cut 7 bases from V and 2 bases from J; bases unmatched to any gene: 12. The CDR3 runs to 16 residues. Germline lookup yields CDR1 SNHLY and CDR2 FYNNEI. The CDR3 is CASNDPGQGPTYEQYF. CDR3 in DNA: TGTGCCAGCAACGACCCTGGACAGGGGCCGACCTACGAGCAGTACTTC.

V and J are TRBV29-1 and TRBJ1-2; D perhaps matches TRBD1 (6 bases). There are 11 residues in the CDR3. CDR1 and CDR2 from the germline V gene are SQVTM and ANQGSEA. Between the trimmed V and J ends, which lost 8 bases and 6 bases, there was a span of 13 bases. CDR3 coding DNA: TGCAGCACAGAGACAGGCGATGGCTACACCTTC. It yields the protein CSTETGDGYTF.

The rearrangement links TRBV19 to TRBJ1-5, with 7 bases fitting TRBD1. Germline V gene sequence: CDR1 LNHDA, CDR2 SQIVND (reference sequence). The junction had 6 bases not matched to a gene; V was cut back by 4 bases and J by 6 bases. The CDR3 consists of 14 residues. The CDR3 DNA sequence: TGTGCCAGTAGTACGACGGACAGGCTTCAGCCCCAGCATTTT. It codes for CASSTTDRLQPQHF.

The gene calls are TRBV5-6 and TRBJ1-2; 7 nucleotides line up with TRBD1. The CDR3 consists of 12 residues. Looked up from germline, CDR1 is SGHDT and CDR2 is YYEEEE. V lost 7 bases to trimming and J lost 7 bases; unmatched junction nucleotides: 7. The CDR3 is CASAGTGAGYTF. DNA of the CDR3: TGTGCCAGCGCCGGAACAGGGGCTGGCTACACCTTC.

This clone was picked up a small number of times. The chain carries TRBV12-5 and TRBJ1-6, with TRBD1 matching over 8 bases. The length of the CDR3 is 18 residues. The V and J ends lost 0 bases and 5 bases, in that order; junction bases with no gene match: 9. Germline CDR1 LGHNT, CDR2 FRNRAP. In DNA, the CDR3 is TGTGCTAGTGGTTTGGTACTATCGGCAGGGGGCAATAATTCACCCCTCCACTTT. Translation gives CASGLVLSAGGNNSPLHF.

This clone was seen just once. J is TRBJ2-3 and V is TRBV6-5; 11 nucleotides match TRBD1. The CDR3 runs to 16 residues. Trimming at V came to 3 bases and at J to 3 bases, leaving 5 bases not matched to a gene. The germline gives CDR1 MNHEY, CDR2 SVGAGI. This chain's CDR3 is CASSYAGTGGTDTQYF. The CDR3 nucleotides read TGTGCCAGCAGTTATGCCGGGACAGGGGGTACAGATACGCAGTATTTT.

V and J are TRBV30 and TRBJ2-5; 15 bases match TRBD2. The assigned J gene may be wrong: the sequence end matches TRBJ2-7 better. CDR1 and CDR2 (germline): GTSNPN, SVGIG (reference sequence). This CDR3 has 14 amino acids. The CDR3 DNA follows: TGTGCCTCCGGACTAGCGGGGGGGCCTTACGAGCAGTACTTC. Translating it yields CASGLAGGPYEQYF.